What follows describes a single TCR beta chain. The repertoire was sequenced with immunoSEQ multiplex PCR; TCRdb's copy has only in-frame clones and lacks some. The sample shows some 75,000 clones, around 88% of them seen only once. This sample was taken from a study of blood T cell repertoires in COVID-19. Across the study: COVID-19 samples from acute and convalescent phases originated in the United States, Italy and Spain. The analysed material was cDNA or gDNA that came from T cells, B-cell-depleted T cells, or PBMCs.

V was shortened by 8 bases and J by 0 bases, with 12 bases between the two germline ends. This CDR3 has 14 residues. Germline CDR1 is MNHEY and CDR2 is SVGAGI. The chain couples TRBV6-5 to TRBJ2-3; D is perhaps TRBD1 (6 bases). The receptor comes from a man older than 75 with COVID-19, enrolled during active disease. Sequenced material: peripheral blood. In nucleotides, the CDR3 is TGTGCCAGCTCGGGGACATTTAGCACAGATACGCAGTATTTT. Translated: CASSGTFSTDTQYF.